This T cell receptor (beta chain) was profiled in a study of blood T cell repertoires in COVID-19. Sequenced by immunoSEQ multiplex PCR; TCRdb stores in-frame clones only, minus some. The sample consists of 150,000 to 200,000 clones, around 73% of them appearing once. Trimming at V came to 4 bases and at J to 4 bases, leaving 10 bases not matched to a gene. Germline V gives CDR1 SEHNR, CDR2 FQNEAQ (reference sequence). The CDR3 runs to 18 residues. The rearrangement joins TRBV7-9 to TRBJ2-2; 12 bases align to TRBD2. Sample: PBMCs or T cells enriched from blood (not recorded which). The receptor's source is a woman in her 50s who had recovered from COVID-19. CDR3 in DNA: TGTGCCAGCAGCTCGACCCGACTAGCGGGAGCCGGCACCGGGGAGCTGTTTTTT. It yields the protein CASSSTRLAGAGTGELFF. Full variable domain (remainder filled in from reference TRBV7-9 and TRBJ2-2): DTGVSQNPRHKITKRGQNVTFRCDPISEHNRLYWYRQTLGQGPEFLTYFQNEAQLEKSRLLSDRFSAERPKGSFSTLEIQRTEQGDSAMYLCASSSTRLAGAGTGELFFGEGSRLTVL.